This T cell receptor beta chain was identified during a study of Graves' ophthalmopathy and Graves' hyperthyroidism. As for the study in general: Upon initial diagnosis and before any treatment, peripheral blood was collected.

The V end was cut by 3 bases, the J end by 8 bases, with 22 bases between. Germline-derived CDR1 and CDR2 are LNHDA and SQIVND (reference sequence). This CDR3 contains 16 residues. Ophthalmopathy was moderately-to-severely active, CAS at least 3, NOSPECS at least 4, lasting under 3 months. Orbital computed tomography, thyroid ultrasound, TRAb, serum thyroxine and clinical symptoms formed the basis of diagnosis. A few counts support this clonotype. Researchers took RNA transcripts and amplified TCR beta CDR3 regions from them. The library came from an HTBI-primed first-round RT-PCR and a second-round multiplex PCR. One entry per CDR3 protein, called by TCRdb with MiXCR from the multiplex PCR reads. In the table there are about 740,000 distinct CDR3 sequences, roughly 41% of which are singletons.

Sequencing was done on a sample of peripheral blood. This TCR derives from an adult man with Graves' ophthalmopathy. The chain joins TRBV19 to TRBJ1-2; D is perhaps TRBD1 (6 bases). Here the CDR3 DNA reads TGTGCCAGTAGTATGCGGCAGGGGTTCGCTCTTGGCGGCTACACCTTC. It specifies CASSMRQGFALGGYTF.